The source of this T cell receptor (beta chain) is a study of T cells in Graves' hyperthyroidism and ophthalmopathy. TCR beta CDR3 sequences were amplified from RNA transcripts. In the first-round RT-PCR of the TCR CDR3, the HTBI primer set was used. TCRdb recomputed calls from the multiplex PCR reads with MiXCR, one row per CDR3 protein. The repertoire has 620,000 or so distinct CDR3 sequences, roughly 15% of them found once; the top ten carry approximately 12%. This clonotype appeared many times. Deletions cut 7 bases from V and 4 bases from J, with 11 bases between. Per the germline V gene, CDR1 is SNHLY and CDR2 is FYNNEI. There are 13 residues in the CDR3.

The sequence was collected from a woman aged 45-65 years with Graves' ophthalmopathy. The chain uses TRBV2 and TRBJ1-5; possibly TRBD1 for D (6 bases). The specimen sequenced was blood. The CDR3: CASIRDTNQPQHF. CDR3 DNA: TGTGCCAGCATTCGGGACACAAATCAGCCCCAGCATTTT. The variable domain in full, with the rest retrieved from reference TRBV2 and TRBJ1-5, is EPEVTQTPSHQVTQMGQEVILRCVPISNHLYFYWYRQILGQKVEFLVSFYNNEISEKSEIFDDQFSVERPDGSNFTLKIRSTKLEDSAMYFCASIRDTNQPQHFGDGTRLSIL.